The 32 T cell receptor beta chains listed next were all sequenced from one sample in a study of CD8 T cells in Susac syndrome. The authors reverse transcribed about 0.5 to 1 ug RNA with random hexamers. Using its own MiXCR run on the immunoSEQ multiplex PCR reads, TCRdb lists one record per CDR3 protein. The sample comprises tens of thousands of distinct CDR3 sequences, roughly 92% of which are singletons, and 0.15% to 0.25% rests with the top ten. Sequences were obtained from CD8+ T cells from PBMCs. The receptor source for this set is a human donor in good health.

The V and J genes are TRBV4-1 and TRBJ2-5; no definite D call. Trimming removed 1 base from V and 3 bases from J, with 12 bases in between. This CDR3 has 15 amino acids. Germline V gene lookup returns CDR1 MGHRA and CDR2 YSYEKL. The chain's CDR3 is CASSQVWTRKETQYF. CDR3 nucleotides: TGCGCCAGCAGCCAAGTCTGGACGAGGAAAGAGACCCAGTACTTC.

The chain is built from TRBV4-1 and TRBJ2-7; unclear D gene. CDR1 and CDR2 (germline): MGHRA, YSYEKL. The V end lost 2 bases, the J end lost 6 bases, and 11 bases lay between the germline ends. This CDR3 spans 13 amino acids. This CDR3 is CASSQYSLGEQYF. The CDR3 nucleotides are TGCGCCAGCAGCCAATATTCCCTCGGCGAGCAGTACTTC.

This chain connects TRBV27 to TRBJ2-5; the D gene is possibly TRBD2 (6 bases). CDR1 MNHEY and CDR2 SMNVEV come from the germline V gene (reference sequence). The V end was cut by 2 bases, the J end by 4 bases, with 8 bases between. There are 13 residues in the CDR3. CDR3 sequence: CASSLREPETQYF. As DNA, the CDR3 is TGTGCCAGCAGTTTACGGGAGCCAGAGACCCAGTACTTC.

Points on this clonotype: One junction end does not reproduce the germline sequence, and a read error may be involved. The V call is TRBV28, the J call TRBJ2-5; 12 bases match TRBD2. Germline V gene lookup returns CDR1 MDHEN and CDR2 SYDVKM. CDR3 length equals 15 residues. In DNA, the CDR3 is TGCGCCAGCAGTAACGGACTAGCGGGGCGAGAGACCCAGTACTTC. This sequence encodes CASSNGLAGRETQYF.

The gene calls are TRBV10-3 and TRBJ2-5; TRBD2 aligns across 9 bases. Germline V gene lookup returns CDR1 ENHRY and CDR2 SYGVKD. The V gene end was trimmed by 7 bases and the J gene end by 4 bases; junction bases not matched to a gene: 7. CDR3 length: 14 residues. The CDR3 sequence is CAINGGGALETQYF. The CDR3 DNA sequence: TGTGCCATCAATGGCGGGGGGGCCCTAGAGACCCAGTACTTC.

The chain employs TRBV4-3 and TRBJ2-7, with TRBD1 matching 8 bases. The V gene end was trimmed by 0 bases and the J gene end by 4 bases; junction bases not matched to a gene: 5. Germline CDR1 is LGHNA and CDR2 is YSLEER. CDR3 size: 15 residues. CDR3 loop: CASSQDSGGTYEQYF. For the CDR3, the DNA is TGCGCCAGCAGCCAAGATTCAGGGGGCACGTACGAGCAGTACTTC.

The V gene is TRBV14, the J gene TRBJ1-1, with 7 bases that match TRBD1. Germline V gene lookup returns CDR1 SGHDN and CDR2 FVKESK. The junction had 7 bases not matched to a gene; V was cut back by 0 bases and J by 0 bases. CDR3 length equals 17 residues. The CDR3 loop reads CASSQETTGTMNTEAFF. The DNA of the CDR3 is TGTGCCAGCAGCCAAGAGACGACAGGGACGATGAACACTGAAGCTTTCTTT.

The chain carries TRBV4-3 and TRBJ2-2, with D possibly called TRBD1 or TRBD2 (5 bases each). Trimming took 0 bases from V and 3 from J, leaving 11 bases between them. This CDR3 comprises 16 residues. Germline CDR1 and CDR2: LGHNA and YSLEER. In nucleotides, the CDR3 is TGCGCCAGCAGCCAAGATGGAGGACACTACACCGGGGAGCTGTTTTTT. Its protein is CASSQDGGHYTGELFF.

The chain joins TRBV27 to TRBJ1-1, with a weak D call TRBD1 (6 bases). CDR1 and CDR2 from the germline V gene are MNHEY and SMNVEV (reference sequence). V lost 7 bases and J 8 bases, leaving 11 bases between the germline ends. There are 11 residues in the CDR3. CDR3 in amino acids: CASIQDREAFF. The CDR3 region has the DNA TGTGCCAGCATCCAAGACAGGGAAGCTTTCTTT.

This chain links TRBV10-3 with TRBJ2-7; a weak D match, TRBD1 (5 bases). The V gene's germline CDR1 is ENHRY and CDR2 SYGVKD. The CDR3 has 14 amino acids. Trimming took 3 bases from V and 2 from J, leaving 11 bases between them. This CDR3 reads CAISDGQGTYEQYF. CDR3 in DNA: TGTGCCATCAGTGACGGGCAGGGTACCTACGAGCAGTACTTC.

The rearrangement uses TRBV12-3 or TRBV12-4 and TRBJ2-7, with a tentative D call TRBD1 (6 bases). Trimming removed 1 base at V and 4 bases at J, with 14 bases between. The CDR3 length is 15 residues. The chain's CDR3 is CASSLGGGSTYEQYF. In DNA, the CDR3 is TGTGCCAGCAGTTTAGGAGGGGGTAGTACGTACGAGCAGTACTTC.

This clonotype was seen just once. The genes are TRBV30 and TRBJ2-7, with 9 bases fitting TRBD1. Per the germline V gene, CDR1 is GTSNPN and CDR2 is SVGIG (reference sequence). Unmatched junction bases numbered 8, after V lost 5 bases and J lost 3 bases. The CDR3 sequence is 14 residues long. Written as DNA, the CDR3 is TGTGCCTGGGAAAAGGACAGGGGAGGCTACGAGCAGTACTTC. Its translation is CAWEKDRGGYEQYF.

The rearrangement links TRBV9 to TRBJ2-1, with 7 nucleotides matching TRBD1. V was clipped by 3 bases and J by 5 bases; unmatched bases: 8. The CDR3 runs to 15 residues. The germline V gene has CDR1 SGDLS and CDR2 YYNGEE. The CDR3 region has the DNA TGTGCCAGCAGCGCCGAAGGGACAGCAAACAATGAGCAGTTCTTC. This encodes CASSAEGTANNEQFF.

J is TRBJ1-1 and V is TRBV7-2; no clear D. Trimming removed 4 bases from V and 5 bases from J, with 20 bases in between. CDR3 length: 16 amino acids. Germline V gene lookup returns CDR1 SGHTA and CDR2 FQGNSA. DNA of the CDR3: TGTGCCAGCAGCTCACAGCGCGGGTGGGTTGGAACTGAAGCTTTCTTT. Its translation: CASSSQRGWVGTEAFF.

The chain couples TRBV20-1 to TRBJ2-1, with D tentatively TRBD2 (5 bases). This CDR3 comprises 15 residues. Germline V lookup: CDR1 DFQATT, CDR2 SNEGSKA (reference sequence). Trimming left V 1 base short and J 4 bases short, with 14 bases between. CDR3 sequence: CSARGVARDYNEQFF. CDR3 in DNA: TGCAGTGCTAGAGGGGTAGCGAGGGATTACAATGAGCAGTTCTTC.

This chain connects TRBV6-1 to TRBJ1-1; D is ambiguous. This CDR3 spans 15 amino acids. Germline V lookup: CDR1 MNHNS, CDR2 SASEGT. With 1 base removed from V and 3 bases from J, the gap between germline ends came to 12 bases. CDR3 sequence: CASSEGIGKYTEAFF. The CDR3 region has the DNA TGTGCCAGCAGTGAAGGAATAGGGAAGTACACTGAAGCTTTCTTT.

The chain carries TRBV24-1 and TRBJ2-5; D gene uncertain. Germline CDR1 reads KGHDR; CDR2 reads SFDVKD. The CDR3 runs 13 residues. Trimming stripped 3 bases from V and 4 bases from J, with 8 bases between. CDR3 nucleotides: TGTGCCACCAGTGATGGACGGACAGAGACCCAGTACTTC. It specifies CATSDGRTETQYF.

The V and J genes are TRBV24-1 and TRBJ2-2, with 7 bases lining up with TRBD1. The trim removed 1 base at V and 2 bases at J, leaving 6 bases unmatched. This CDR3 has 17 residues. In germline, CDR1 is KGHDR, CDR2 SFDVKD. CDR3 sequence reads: CATSDFDRARNTGELFF. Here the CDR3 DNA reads TGTGCCACCAGTGATTTCGACAGGGCGAGAAACACCGGGGAGCTGTTTTTT.

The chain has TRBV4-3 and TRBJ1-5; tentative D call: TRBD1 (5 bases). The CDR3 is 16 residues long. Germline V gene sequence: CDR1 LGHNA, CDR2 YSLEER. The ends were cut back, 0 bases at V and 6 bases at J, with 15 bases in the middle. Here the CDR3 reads CASSQDRSGTGQPQHF. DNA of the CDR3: TGCGCCAGCAGCCAAGATCGAAGCGGGACGGGTCAGCCCCAGCATTTT.

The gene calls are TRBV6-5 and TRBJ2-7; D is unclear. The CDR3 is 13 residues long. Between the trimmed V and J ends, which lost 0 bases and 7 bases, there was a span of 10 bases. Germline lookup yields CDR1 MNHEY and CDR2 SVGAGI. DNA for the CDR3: TGTGCCAGCAGTTACTCGAGTTATGTTGAGCAGTACTTC. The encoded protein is CASSYSSYVEQYF.

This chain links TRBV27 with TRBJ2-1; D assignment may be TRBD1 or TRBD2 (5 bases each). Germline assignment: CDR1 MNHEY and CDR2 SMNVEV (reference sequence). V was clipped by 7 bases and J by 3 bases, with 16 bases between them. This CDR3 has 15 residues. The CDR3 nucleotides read TGTGCCAGCATGGGGGAGTCTTTTGGCTACAATGAGCAGTTCTTC. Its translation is CASMGESFGYNEQFF.

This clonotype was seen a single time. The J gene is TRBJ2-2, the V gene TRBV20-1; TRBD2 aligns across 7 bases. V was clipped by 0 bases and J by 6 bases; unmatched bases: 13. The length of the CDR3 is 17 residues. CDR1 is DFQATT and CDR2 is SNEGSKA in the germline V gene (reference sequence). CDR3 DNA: TGCAGTGCTAGAGATCGAAACGGCGGGGGAACCCCCGGGGAGCTGTTTTTT. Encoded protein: CSARDRNGGGTPGELFF.

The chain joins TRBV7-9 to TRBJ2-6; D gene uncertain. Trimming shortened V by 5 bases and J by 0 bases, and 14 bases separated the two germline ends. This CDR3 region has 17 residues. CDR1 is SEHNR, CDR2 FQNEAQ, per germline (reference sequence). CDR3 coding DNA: TGTGCCAGCAGCCCCCTCGGCGACGTCTCTGGGGCCAACGTCCTGACTTTC. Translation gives CASSPLGDVSGANVLTF.

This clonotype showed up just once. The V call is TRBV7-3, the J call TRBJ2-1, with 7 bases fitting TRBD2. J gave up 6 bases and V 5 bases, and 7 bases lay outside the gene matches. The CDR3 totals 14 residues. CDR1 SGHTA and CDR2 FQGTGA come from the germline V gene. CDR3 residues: CASSPRLAANEQFF. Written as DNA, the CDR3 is TGTGCCAGCAGCCCTCGACTAGCAGCCAATGAGCAGTTCTTC.

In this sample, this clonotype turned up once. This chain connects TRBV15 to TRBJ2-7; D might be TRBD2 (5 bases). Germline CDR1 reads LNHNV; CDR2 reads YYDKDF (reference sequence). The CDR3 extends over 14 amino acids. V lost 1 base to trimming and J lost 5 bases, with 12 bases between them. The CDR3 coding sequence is TGTGCCACCAGCAGAGCTGAGGGTACCGACGAGCAGTACTTC. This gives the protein CATSRAEGTDEQYF.

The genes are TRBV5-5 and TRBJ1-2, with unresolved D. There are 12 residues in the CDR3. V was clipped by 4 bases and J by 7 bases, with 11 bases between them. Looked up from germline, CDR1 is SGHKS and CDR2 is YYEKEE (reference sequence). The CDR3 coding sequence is TGTGCCAGCAGCCCTCAAACGGGTGGCTACACCTTC. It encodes CASSPQTGGYTF. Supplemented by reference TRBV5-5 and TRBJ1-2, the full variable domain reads DAGVTQSPTHLIKTRGQQVTLRCSPISGHKSVSWYQQVLGQGPQFIFQYYEKEERGRGNFPDRFSARQFPNYSSELNVNALLLGDSALYLCASSPQTGGYTFGSGTRLTVV.

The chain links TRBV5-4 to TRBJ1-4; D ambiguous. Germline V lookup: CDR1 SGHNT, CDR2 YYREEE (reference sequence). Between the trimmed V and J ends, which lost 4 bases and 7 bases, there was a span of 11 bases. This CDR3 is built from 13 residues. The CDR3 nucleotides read TGTGCCAGCAGCCCCTCCGGGGTTGAAAAACTGTTTTTT. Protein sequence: CASSPSGVEKLFF.

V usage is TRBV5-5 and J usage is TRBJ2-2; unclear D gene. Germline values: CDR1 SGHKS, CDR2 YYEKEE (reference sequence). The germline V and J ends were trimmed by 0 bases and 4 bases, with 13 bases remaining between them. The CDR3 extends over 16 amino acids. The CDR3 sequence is CASSLVGQKPTGELFF. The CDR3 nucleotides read TGTGCCAGCAGCTTGGTTGGTCAGAAGCCCACCGGGGAGCTGTTTTTT.

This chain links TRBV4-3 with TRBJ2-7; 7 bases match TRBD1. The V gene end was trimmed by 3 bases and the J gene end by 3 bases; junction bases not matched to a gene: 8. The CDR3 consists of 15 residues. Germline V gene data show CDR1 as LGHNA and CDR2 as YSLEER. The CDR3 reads CASSHARQGNYEQYF. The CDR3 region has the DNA TGCGCCAGCAGCCATGCTCGACAGGGAAACTACGAGCAGTACTTC.

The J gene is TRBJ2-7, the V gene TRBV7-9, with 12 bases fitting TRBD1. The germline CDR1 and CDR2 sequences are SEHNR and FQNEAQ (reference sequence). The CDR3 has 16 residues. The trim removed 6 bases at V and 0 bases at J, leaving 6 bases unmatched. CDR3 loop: CASRGDRGHHSYEQYF. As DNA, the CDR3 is TGTGCCAGCAGGGGGGACAGGGGGCACCACTCCTACGAGCAGTACTTC.

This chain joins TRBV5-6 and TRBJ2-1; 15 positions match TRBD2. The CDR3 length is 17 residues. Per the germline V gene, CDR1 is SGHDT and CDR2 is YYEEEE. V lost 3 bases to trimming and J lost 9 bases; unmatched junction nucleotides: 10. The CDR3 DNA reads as TGTGCCAGCAGCTCCTCGGGGACTAGCGGGGGGTTCGGTGAGCAGTTCTTC. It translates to CASSSSGTSGGFGEQFF.

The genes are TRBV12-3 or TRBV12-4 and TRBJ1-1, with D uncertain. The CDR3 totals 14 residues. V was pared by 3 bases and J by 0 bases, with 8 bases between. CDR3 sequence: CASSLKALNTEAFF. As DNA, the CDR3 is TGTGCCAGCAGTTTGAAGGCCTTGAACACTGAAGCTTTCTTT.